Listed below are T cell receptor beta chains from one sample, sequenced in a study of blood T cells in healthy people across ages. MiXCR, run by TCRdb on the 5' RACE reads, gives a single entry per CDR3 protein. The sample carries over 600,000 distinct CDR3 sequences, 56% recorded once. Specimen: blood. These receptor sequences come from a man aged 35 to 55 in good health. Each CDR3 is given with its conserved first and last residue. D genes are given only for firm matches. Size values are once, few and many counts, or a class for expanded clones, and some rows have none.

cdr3_nt: TGCAGTGCATCCGGGACTAGCGGGGGATGGGCTACGCAGTATTTT
cdr3_aa: CSASGTSGGWATQYF
clone_size: few
v_call: TRBV20-1
j_call: TRBJ2-3
d_call: TRBD2

cdr3_nt: TGTGCCAGCAGCTCCCCTGACAGCCGTGGGGACATTCAGTACTTC
cdr3_aa: CASSSPDSRGDIQYF
clone_size: .
v_call: TRBV28
j_call: TRBJ2-4
d_call: .

cdr3_nt: TGTGCCAGCGGGGGACAGCCGAACACTGAAGCTTTCTTT
cdr3_aa: CASGGQPNTEAFF
clone_size: .
v_call: TRBV7-3
j_call: TRBJ1-1
d_call: TRBD1

cdr3_nt: TGTGCCAGCAGTTTTGGGACAGGGGCGGCTGGCTACACCTTC
cdr3_aa: CASSFGTGAAGYTF
clone_size: .
v_call: TRBV28
j_call: TRBJ1-2
d_call: TRBD1

cdr3_nt: TGTGCCAGCAGCCAACTTACTGGTGGGGAGCAGTACTTC
cdr3_aa: CASSQLTGGEQYF
clone_size: .
v_call: TRBV14
j_call: TRBJ2-7
d_call: .

cdr3_nt: TGTGCCAGCAGCCGCAGGACAGGTGCCGATTCACCCCTCCACTTT
cdr3_aa: CASSRRTGADSPLHF
clone_size: .
v_call: TRBV28
j_call: TRBJ1-6
d_call: TRBD1

cdr3_nt: TGTGCCAGCAGCCTGCAGGGGAGTGGGGCCAACGTCCTGACTTTC
cdr3_aa: CASSLQGSGANVLTF
clone_size: few
v_call: TRBV25-1
j_call: TRBJ2-6
d_call: .

cdr3_nt: TGTGCCAGCAGACCGAGCGGGACTAGCGGCTACGAGCAGTACTTC
cdr3_aa: CASRPSGTSGYEQYF
clone_size: .
v_call: TRBV27
j_call: TRBJ2-7
d_call: TRBD2

cdr3_nt: TGTGCCAGCAGTTATGAGGGAACGAACACCGGGGAGCTGTTTTTT
cdr3_aa: CASSYEGTNTGELFF
clone_size: few
v_call: TRBV6-2/TRBV6-3
j_call: TRBJ2-2
d_call: .

cdr3_nt: TGTGCCTGGAGTCCGACGATTCAACCTGAAGCTTTCTTT
cdr3_aa: CAWSPTIQPEAFF
clone_size: .
v_call: TRBV30
j_call: TRBJ1-1
d_call: .

cdr3_nt: TGCAGTGCTAGAGATCTAGCGGGGGGGCCGGTCGCGCAGTATTTT
cdr3_aa: CSARDLAGGPVAQYF
clone_size: .
v_call: TRBV20-1
j_call: TRBJ2-3
d_call: TRBD2

cdr3_nt: TGCGCCAGCAGCCGCGCGGCCGACAGGGCAGAGACCCAGTACTTC
cdr3_aa: CASSRAADRAETQYF
clone_size: .
v_call: TRBV5-1
j_call: TRBJ2-5
d_call: TRBD1

cdr3_nt: TGCGCCAGCAGCTCCGGGGGAGGGCACTACGAGCAGTACTTC
cdr3_aa: CASSSGGGHYEQYF
clone_size: few
v_call: TRBV5-1
j_call: TRBJ2-7
d_call: TRBD2

cdr3_nt: TGCGCCAGCAGCTTCGGGGGGTCTGGGGCCAACGCCCTGACTTTC
cdr3_aa: CASSFGGSGANALTF
clone_size: .
v_call: TRBV5-1
j_call: TRBJ2-6
d_call: TRBD2

cdr3_nt: TGTGCCAGCAGCCAAGGGGTAGCTCCTACCTCCCGCTCAGAGACCCAGTACTTC
cdr3_aa: CASSQGVAPTSRSETQYF
clone_size: .
v_call: TRBV4-2
j_call: TRBJ2-5
d_call: .

cdr3_nt: TGTGCCAGCAGCTCCGCTATTTCCGGAACGGCAGAGACCCAGTACTTC
cdr3_aa: CASSSAISGTAETQYF
clone_size: few
v_call: TRBV7-9
j_call: TRBJ2-5
d_call: .

cdr3_nt: TGCAGCGTAGTCCCCGCTGGACAGACCTACGAGCAGTACTTC
cdr3_aa: CSVVPAGQTYEQYF
clone_size: .
v_call: TRBV29-1
j_call: TRBJ2-7
d_call: .

cdr3_nt: TGTGCCAGCAGTTTTTTCTTCCTAATGGGCAGGAACACTGAAGCTTTCTTT
cdr3_aa: CASSFFFLMGRNTEAFF
clone_size: .
v_call: TRBV12-3/TRBV12-4
j_call: TRBJ1-1
d_call: .

cdr3_nt: TGTGCTAGCAGCTTATCGGACAGCACAGATACGCAGTATTTT
cdr3_aa: CASSLSDSTDTQYF
clone_size: .
v_call: TRBV7-7
j_call: TRBJ2-3
d_call: .

cdr3_nt: TGTGCCAGCAGTCCACGGAGGGTAGTGAACACTGAAGCTTTCTTT
cdr3_aa: CASSPRRVVNTEAFF
clone_size: .
v_call: TRBV12-3/TRBV12-4
j_call: TRBJ1-1
d_call: .

cdr3_nt: TGTGCCAGCAGATCTAGGGGGGGACAGGGTACCAACAACTATGGCTACACCTTC
cdr3_aa: CASRSRGGQGTNNYGYTF
clone_size: .
v_call: TRBV7-9
j_call: TRBJ1-2
d_call: TRBD1

cdr3_nt: TGCAGCGTCGGGACAGGGGGCGTAGGTGCTGGGGTCAACGTCCTGACTTTC
cdr3_aa: CSVGTGGVGAGVNVLTF
clone_size: .
v_call: TRBV29-1
j_call: TRBJ2-6
d_call: TRBD1

cdr3_nt: TGTGCCAGCAGCTTAGGCGGCGGAGAGGCCTACGAGCAGTACTTC
cdr3_aa: CASSLGGGEAYEQYF
clone_size: .
v_call: TRBV7-2
j_call: TRBJ2-7
d_call: .

cdr3_nt: TGTGCCAGCAGTGAGACAGTTACACACGAGCAGTACTTC
cdr3_aa: CASSETVTHEQYF
clone_size: .
v_call: TRBV6-1
j_call: TRBJ2-7
d_call: .

cdr3_nt: TGTGCCAGCTCACCTGACATCACCGGGGAGCTGTTTTTT
cdr3_aa: CASSPDITGELFF
clone_size: .
v_call: TRBV18
j_call: TRBJ2-2
d_call: .

cdr3_nt: TGTGCCAGCAGCCAAACCCTACAATTCGGGTTAGCCTACAATGAGCAGTACTTC
cdr3_aa: CASSQTLQFGLAYNEQYF
clone_size: .
v_call: TRBV14
j_call: TRBJ2-7
d_call: .

cdr3_nt: TGTGCCAGCAGCCCCGGCGAGCGGGGTTACAATGAGCAGTACTTC
cdr3_aa: CASSPGERGYNEQYF
clone_size: .
v_call: TRBV4-2
j_call: TRBJ2-5
d_call: TRBD2

cdr3_nt: TGTGCCAGCAGCATTCGGACAGGGAGCCAAGAGACCCAGTACTTC
cdr3_aa: CASSIRTGSQETQYF
clone_size: .
v_call: TRBV7-2
j_call: TRBJ2-5
d_call: TRBD1

cdr3_nt: TGTGCCAGCAGCCAAGATCCTAAAGGACTCCGGGCCAATGAGCAGTTCTTC
cdr3_aa: CASSQDPKGLRANEQFF
clone_size: .
v_call: TRBV4-2
j_call: TRBJ2-1
d_call: .

cdr3_nt: TGTGCCAGCAGTGAAGCGCGAGAGGGAACCGGGGAGCTGTTTTTT
cdr3_aa: CASSEAREGTGELFF
clone_size: .
v_call: TRBV2
j_call: TRBJ2-2
d_call: .

cdr3_nt: TGCAGCGTTGAGTCCCCCACCGGGGAGCTGTTTTTT
cdr3_aa: CSVESPTGELFF
clone_size: .
v_call: TRBV29-1
j_call: TRBJ2-2
d_call: .

cdr3_nt: TGTGCCAGCAGCTTAGGGGGGAGAGGAAATGATGAGCAGTTCTTC
cdr3_aa: CASSLGGRGNDEQFF
clone_size: .
v_call: TRBV7-9
j_call: TRBJ2-1
d_call: .

cdr3_nt: TGTGCCAGCAGCCAAGGGGCTGTAGCGGCCCAAGAGACCCAGTACTTC
cdr3_aa: CASSQGAVAAQETQYF
clone_size: .
v_call: TRBV3-1
j_call: TRBJ2-5
d_call: .

cdr3_nt: TGCAGCGGACAGGACTCTGGGGCCAACGTCCTGACTTTC
cdr3_aa: CSGQDSGANVLTF
clone_size: .
v_call: TRBV29-1
j_call: TRBJ2-6
d_call: .

cdr3_nt: TGCAGTGCTAGAGTAACGGGTGCTAGCACAGATACGCAGTATTTT
cdr3_aa: CSARVTGASTDTQYF
clone_size: few
v_call: TRBV20-1
j_call: TRBJ2-3
d_call: .

cdr3_nt: TGTGCCAGCAGCTTAGAGATTGGGGGCGCGGGGGCCAACGTCCTGACTTTC
cdr3_aa: CASSLEIGGAGANVLTF
clone_size: .
v_call: TRBV11-3
j_call: TRBJ2-6
d_call: .

cdr3_nt: TGTGCCAGCAGTTACTCGAGAGGGAGCTCCTACAATGAGCAGTACTTC
cdr3_aa: CASSYSRGSSYNEQYF
clone_size: .
v_call: TRBV6-5
j_call: TRBJ2-7
d_call: .

cdr3_nt: TGTGCCAGCAGTCCTGGGGGCCTCTACGAGCAGTACTTC
cdr3_aa: CASSPGGLYEQYF
clone_size: many
v_call: TRBV6-2/TRBV6-3
j_call: TRBJ2-7
d_call: .

cdr3_nt: TGTGCCATGACAGCGGGACTCACAGATACGCAGTATTTT
cdr3_aa: CAMTAGLTDTQYF
clone_size: few
v_call: TRBV10-3
j_call: TRBJ2-3
d_call: TRBD2

cdr3_nt: TGCGCCAGCAGCGATGGGACTAGCGGTGCTAGCTCCTACGAGCAGTACTTC
cdr3_aa: CASSDGTSGASSYEQYF
clone_size: .
v_call: TRBV4-3
j_call: TRBJ2-7
d_call: TRBD2

cdr3_nt: TGTGCCAGCAGTTTTCGACATGGGGCTAGCTCCTACGAGCAGTACTTC
cdr3_aa: CASSFRHGASSYEQYF
clone_size: .
v_call: TRBV12-3/TRBV12-4
j_call: TRBJ2-7
d_call: .

cdr3_nt: TGTGCCAGCAGCGACCTGGGACGGCCGTCTAACTATGGCTACACCTTC
cdr3_aa: CASSDLGRPSNYGYTF
clone_size: many
v_call: TRBV9
j_call: TRBJ1-2
d_call: .

cdr3_nt: TGTGCCAGCAGTCCCGGTAGCGGTGGCTACACCTTC
cdr3_aa: CASSPGSGGYTF
clone_size: .
v_call: TRBV6-5
j_call: TRBJ1-2
d_call: .

cdr3_nt: TGTGCCAGCAAACAGGCGGGCTATGGCTACACCTTC
cdr3_aa: CASKQAGYGYTF
clone_size: .
v_call: TRBV12-3/TRBV12-4
j_call: TRBJ1-2
d_call: .

cdr3_nt: TGTGCCAGCAGTTTAGGGCACCCCAGAGTAAGCACCGGGGAGCTGTTTTTT
cdr3_aa: CASSLGHPRVSTGELFF
clone_size: .
v_call: TRBV12-3/TRBV12-4
j_call: TRBJ2-2
d_call: .

cdr3_nt: TGTGCCAGCAGCCCAGGGACAGGGCACAACTACGAGCAGTACTTC
cdr3_aa: CASSPGTGHNYEQYF
clone_size: few
v_call: TRBV12-3/TRBV12-4
j_call: TRBJ2-7
d_call: TRBD1